This T cell receptor (beta chain) was captured by sequencing in a study of OX40 agonist ivuxolimab in advanced cancers. Study at large: Hepatocellular carcinoma, melanoma, renal cell or head and neck cancer occurred in dose-escalation patients. Points from the study as a whole: By week 6 at 0.1 to 3.0 mg/kg, blood CD4+ and CD8+ T cells had expanded clonally.

There are 15 residues in the CDR3. V gave up 6 bases and J gave up 1 base; unmatched junction bases: 5. Germline V gene sequence: CDR1 MNHEY, CDR2 SMNVEV (reference sequence). The repertoire was sequenced with immunoSEQ multiplex PCR; TCRdb's copy has only in-frame clones and lacks some. The sample consists of under 80,000 clones, 70% to 90% of them appearing once. A word on this clone: Its target is not known.

The receptor was isolated from an adult with an advanced solid tumor such as melanoma, head and neck, liver or kidney cancer. The sequenced sample was CD4+ or CD8+ T cells sorted from blood, obtained in a trial of the OX40 agonist ivuxolimab. J is TRBJ2-1 and V is TRBV27, with 8 bases aligning to TRBD2. CDR3 region: CASRSGTSSYNEQFF. The DNA for the CDR3 is TGTGCCAGCAGGTCCGGGACTAGTTCCTACAATGAGCAGTTCTTC.